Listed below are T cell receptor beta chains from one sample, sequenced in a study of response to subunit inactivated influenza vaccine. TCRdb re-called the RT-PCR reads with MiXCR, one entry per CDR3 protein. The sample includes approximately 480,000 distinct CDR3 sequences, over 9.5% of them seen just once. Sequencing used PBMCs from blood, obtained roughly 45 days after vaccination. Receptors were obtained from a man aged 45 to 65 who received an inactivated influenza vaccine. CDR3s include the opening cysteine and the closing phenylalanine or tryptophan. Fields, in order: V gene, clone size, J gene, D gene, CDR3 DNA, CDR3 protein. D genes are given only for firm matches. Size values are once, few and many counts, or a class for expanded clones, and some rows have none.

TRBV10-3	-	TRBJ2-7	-	TGTGCCATCAGTGATTCAGCCTCGTCCTCCTACGAGCAGTACTTC	CAISDSASSSYEQYF
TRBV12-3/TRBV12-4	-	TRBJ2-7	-	TGTGCCAGCACCAACCTCTACGAGCAGTACTTC	CASTNLYEQYF
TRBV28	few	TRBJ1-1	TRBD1	TGTGCCAGCAGTTTTTCCGGACAGGGGGCCGCTGAAGCTTTCTTT	CASSFSGQGAAEAFF
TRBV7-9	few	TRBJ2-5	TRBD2	TGTGCCAGCAGCTCTCACGGGGGGATCACGGAGACCCAGTACTTC	CASSSHGGITETQYF
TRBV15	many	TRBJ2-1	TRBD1	TGTGCCACCAGCAAAAGGGACAGTTCCTACAATGAGCAGTTCTTC	CATSKRDSSYNEQFF
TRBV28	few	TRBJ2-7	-	TGTGCCAGCAGTTTAAGGGGTGGGCAGGGGAACGAGCAGTACTTC	CASSLRGGQGNEQYF
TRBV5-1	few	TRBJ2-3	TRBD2	TGCGCCAGCAGAAAAAGCGGGGGGCCCCCAGATACGCAGTATTTT	CASRKSGGPPDTQYF
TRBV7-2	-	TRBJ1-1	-	TGTGCCAGCAGCCTCGGACGGGCGTCTGAAGCTTTCTTT	CASSLGRASEAFF
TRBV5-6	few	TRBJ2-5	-	TGTGCCAGCAGCTTGTTAGCGGAAGGCTTGAAAATTGAGACCCAGTACTTC	CASSLLAEGLKIETQYF
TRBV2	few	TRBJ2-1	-	TGTGCCACCTACCGGGACTCTAACCCCTACAATGAGCAGTTCTTC	CATYRDSNPYNEQFF
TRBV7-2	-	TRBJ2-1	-	TGTGCCAGCAGATTACAGGGGGCTAGCGGGAGAGTTGAGCAGTTCTTC	CASRLQGASGRVEQFF
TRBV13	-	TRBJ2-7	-	TGTGCCAGCAGCCGAACCCCTTGGGGGTTCAACGAGCAGTACTTC	CASSRTPWGFNEQYF
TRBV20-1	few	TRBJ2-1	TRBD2	TGCAGTGCCTCCGGGACTAGCAGAAACAATGAGCAGTTCTTC	CSASGTSRNNEQFF
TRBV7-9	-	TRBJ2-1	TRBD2	TGTGCCAGCAGCGTGCTCGGCGGGAGGGACGGAAATGAGCAGTTCTTC	CASSVLGGRDGNEQFF
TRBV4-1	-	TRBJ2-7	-	TGCGCCAGCAGCCAAACCGTGGTAGCGAGGACATACGAGCAGTACTTC	CASSQTVVARTYEQYF
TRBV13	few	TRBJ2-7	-	TGTGCCAGCAGTCTATATAATACGGGGCGCGAGCAGTACTTC	CASSLYNTGREQYF
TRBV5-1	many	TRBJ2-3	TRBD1	TGCGCCAGCAGCCGGGACAGTTCCACAGATACGCAGTATTTT	CASSRDSSTDTQYF
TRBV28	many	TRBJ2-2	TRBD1	TGTGCCAGCAGTGACCGGGACAGGGAAGTCGGGGAGCTGTTTTTT	CASSDRDREVGELFF
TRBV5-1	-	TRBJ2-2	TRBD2	TGCGCCAGCAGCCCCGGACGGACTGCCGGGGGGACCGGGGAGCTGTTTTTT	CASSPGRTAGGTGELFF
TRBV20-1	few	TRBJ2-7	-	TGCAGTGTTCCCGGCCGAACGAGTAGCTCCTACGAGCAGTACTTC	CSVPGRTSSSYEQYF
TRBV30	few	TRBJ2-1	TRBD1	TGTGCCTGGGGCGGGACAGGGTATACATTCGGGTTTCTCAATGAGCAGTTCTTC	CAWGGTGYTFGFLNEQFF
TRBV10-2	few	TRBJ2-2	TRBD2	TGCGCCAGCAGCGGACTAGCGGGAGAGGGCACCGGGGAGCTGTTTTTT	CASSGLAGEGTGELFF
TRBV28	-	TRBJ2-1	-	TGTGCCAGCAGTCATGCCGGGAGAAGCTACAATGAGCAGTTCTTC	CASSHAGRSYNEQFF
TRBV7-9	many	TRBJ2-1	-	TGTGCCAGCAGCTTAGGGGCCTACAATGAGCAGTTCTTC	CASSLGAYNEQFF
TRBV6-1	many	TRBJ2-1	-	TGTGCCAGCAGTCCGGTGGGGGCGTCCTACAATGAGCAGTTCTTC	CASSPVGASYNEQFF
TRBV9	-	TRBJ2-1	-	TGTGCCAGCAGCGATACGGGATACTCCTACAATGAGCAGTTCTTC	CASSDTGYSYNEQFF
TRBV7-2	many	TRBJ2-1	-	TGTGCCAGCAGGGCGGGACAGTCCTACAATGAGCAGTTCTTC	CASRAGQSYNEQFF
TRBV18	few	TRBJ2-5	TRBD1	TGTGCCAGCTCACCACCGATGGGACAGCAAGAGACCCAGTACTTC	CASSPPMGQQETQYF
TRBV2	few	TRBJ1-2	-	TGTGCCAGCAGTGAACATGGCAGTTCTAACTATGGCTACACCTTC	CASSEHGSSNYGYTF
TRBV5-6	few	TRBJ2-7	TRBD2	TGTGCCAGCAGCTTGCCCCACAGATTGGGACTAGCGGGAGCTTACGAGCAGTACTTC	CASSLPHRLGLAGAYEQYF
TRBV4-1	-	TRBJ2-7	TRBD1	TGCGCCAGCAGCCACGCCGGGACAGGGGCATCTGAGCAGTACTTC	CASSHAGTGASEQYF
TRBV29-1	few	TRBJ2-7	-	TGCAGCGTTGGAAAGGGAGCCGAGCAGTACTTC	CSVGKGAEQYF
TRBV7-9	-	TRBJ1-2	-	TGTGCCAGCAGTGTAGGGGGTCTCTACACCTTC	CASSVGGLYTF
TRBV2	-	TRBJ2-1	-	TGTGCCAGCAGGAGTACGGGGCTCAACTCCTACAATGAGCAGTTCTTC	CASRSTGLNSYNEQFF
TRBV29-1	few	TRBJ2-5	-	TGCAGCGTTGTTGAGGGCGGTGAGACCCAGTACTTC	CSVVEGGETQYF
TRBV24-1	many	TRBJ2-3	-	TGTGCCACCAGTGACCAGTTTAGCACAGATACGCAGTATTTT	CATSDQFSTDTQYF
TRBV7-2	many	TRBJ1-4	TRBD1	TGTGCCAGCAGCTCGAGACAGGGTAATGAAAAACTGTTTTTT	CASSSRQGNEKLFF
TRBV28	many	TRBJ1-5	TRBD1	TGTGCCAGCAGACCCGGGACAGGGTTTGGCAATCAGCCCCAGCATTTT	CASRPGTGFGNQPQHF
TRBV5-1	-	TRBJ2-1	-	TGCGCCAGCAGCTTGGGCTACGCGAATGAGCAGTTCTTC	CASSLGYANEQFF
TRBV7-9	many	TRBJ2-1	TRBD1	TGTGCCAGCAGCTTGCCGGGACAGGGAGGTGAGCAGTTCTTC	CASSLPGQGGEQFF
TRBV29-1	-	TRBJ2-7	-	TGCAGCGTTGGTGGCAGACAAACCTACGAGCAGTACTTC	CSVGGRQTYEQYF
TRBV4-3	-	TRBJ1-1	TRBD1	TGCGCCAGCAGCCAAGACAGGGGGCTTCTAGCTTTCTTT	CASSQDRGLLAFF
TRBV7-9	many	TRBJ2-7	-	TGTGCCAGCAGTCTTCTTGACGAGCAGTACTTC	CASSLLDEQYF
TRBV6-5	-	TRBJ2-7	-	TGTGCCAGCAGTTACTCGCTTCGGATTAGGGACTACGAGCAGTACTTC	CASSYSLRIRDYEQYF
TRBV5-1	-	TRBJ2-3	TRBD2	TGCGCCAGCAGCTTGGCCGTAGCGGGGGAGGTTGGCGGTACGCAGTATTTT	CASSLAVAGEVGGTQYF
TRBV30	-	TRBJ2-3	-	TGTGCCTGGAGTGTATCCGTTCGGGGGGATACGCAGTATTTT	CAWSVSVRGDTQYF
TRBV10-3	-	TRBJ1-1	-	TGTGCCATCAGTGAGGGCCGCCCGGCGGACACTGAAGCTTTCTTT	CAISEGRPADTEAFF
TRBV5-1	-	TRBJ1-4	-	TGCGCCAGCAGCGTGCAGGGGCAGCTGAATGAAAAACTGTTTTTT	CASSVQGQLNEKLFF
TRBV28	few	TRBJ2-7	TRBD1	TGTGCCAGCACCGCCTTACGGACAGGCCGCTACGAGCAGTACTTC	CASTALRTGRYEQYF
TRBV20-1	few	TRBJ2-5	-	TGCAGTGCCGACCAGCGGTTCCAAGAGACCCAGTACTTC	CSADQRFQETQYF
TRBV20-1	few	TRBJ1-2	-	TGCAGTGCTAGTGGCGCTAACTATGGCTACACCTTC	CSASGANYGYTF
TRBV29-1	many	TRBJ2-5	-	TGCAGCGGTGACAGGAGAGGGGAGACCCAGTACTTC	CSGDRRGETQYF
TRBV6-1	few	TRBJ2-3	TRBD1	TGTGCCAGCAGAGACAGGGGTATAACAGATACGCAGTATTTT	CASRDRGITDTQYF
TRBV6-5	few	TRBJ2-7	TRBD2	TGTGCCAGCAGTTACCGATCTACTAGCGGGGGGACTTACTCCTACGAGCAGTACTTC	CASSYRSTSGGTYSYEQYF
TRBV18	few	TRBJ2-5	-	TGTGCCAGCTCACACAGTCAGATCAGGAGGTACCAAGAGACCCAGTACTTC	CASSHSQIRRYQETQYF